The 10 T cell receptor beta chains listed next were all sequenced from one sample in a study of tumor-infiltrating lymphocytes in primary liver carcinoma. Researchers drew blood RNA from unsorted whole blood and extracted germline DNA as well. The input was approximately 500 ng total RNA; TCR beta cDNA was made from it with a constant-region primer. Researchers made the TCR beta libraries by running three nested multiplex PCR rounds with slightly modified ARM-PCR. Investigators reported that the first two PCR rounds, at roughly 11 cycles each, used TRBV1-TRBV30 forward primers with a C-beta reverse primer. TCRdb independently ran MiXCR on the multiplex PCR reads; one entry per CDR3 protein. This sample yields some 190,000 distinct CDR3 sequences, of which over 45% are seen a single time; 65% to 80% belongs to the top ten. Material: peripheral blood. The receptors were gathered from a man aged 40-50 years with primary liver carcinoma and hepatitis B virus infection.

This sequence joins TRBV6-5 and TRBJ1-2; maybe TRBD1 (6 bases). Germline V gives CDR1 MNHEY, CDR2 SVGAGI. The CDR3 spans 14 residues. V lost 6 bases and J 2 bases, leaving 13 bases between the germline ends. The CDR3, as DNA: TGTGCCAGCAGGACGAGGCAGGGGAACTATGGCTACACCTTC. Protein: CASRTRQGNYGYTF.

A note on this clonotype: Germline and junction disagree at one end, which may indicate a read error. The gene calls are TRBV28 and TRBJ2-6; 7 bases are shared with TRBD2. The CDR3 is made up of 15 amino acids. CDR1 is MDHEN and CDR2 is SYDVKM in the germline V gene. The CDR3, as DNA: TGTGCCAGCAGGATCCCCGGGAGCGGGGCCAACGTCCTGAGTTTC. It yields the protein CASRIPGSGANVLSF.

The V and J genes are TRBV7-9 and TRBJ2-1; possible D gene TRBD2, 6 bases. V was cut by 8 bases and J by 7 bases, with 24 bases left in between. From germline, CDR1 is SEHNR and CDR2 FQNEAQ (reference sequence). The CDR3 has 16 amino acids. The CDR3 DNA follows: TGTGCCAGCCTCCGGCCCACCGCGGGACTGGTTAATGAGCAGTTCTTC. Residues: CASLRPTAGLVNEQFF.

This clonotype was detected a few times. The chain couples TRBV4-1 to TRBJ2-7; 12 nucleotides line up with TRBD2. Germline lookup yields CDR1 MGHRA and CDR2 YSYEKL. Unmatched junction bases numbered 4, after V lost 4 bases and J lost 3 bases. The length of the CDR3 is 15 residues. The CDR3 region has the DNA TGCGCCAGCAGCCGGACTAGCGGGAACTACTACGAGCAGTACTTC. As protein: CASSRTSGNYYEQYF.

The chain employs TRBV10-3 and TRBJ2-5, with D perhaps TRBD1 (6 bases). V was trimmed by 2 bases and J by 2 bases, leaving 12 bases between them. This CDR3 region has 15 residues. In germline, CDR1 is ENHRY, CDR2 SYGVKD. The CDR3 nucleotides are TGTGCCATCAGTGAGAGGGCGACAGGACAAGAGACCCAGTACTTC. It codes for CAISERATGQETQYF.

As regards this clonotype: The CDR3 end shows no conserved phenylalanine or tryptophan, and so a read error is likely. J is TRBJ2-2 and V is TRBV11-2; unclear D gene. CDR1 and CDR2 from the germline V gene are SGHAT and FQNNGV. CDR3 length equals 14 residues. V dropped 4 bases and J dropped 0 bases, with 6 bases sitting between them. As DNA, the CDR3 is TGTGCCAGCAGCTGGACGGCGAACACCGGGGAGCTGTTTTCT. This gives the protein CASSWTANTGELFS.

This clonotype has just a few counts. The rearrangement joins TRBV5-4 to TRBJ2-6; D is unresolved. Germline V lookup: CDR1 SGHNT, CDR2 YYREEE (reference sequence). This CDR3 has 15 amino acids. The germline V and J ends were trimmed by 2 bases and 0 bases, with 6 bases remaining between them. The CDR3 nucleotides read TGTGCCAGCAGCTTAGAAATCTCTGGGGCCAACGTCCTGACTTTC. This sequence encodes CASSLEISGANVLTF.

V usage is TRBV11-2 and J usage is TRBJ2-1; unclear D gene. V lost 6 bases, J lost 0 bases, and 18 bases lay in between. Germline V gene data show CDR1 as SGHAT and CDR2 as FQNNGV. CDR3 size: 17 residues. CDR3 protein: CASRSSGRTLSYNEQFF. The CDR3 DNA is TGTGCCAGCAGGTCGAGTGGCAGGACCCTCTCCTACAATGAGCAGTTCTTC.

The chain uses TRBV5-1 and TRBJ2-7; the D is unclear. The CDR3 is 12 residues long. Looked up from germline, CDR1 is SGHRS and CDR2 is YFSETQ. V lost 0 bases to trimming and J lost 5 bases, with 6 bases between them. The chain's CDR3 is CASSLEGNEQYF. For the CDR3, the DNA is TGCGCCAGCAGCTTGGAAGGGAACGAGCAGTACTTC.

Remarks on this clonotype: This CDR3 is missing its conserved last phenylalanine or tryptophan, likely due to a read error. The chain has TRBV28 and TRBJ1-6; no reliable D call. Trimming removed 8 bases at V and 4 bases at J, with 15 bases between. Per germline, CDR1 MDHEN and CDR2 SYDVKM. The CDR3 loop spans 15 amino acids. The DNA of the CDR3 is TGTGCCAGCCGGTTTGTAGCGCGATATAATTCACCCCTCCACTCT. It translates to CASRFVARYNSPLHS.